This T cell receptor (beta chain) was identified during a study of shared clonotypes between healthy human individuals. CDR3 length: 16 amino acids. Trimming cost V 1 base and J 2 bases; bases outside gene matches: 4. Germline V gives CDR1 SGHRS, CDR2 YFSETQ. For this clone: This sample also contains other DNA sequences that code for the same CDR3.

Using immunoSEQ multiplex PCR, the repertoire was profiled, and TCRdb retains in-frame clones only, with some absent. The repertoire has hundreds of thousands of clones, about 95% of them found once; the top ten carry 0.11%. CD45RO-negative CD8 cells positively selected for CCR7 made up the naive population, which excluded terminally differentiated effector memory CD45RA+ cells. The sample comprised naive CD8+ T cells sorted from blood. The chain is built from TRBV5-1 and TRBJ2-2, with 8 bases aligning to TRBD2. The TCR originated in a woman in her 30s in good health. The CDR3, as DNA: TGCGCCAGCAGCTTGTCCGGGAGGGCAAACACCGGGGAGCTGTTTTTT. This gives the protein CASSLSGRANTGELFF.